This paragraph covers one T cell receptor beta chain sequence. This specimen belongs to a study of blood T cell repertoires in COVID-19. Only in-frame clones appear in the TCRdb table, and some are missing; sequencing was by immunoSEQ multiplex PCR. The profile shows some 140,000 clones, roughly 83% of them singletons. V shed 6 bases and J shed 2 bases, with 16 bases lying between them. Per germline, CDR1 SNHLY and CDR2 FYNNEI. The CDR3 runs 15 residues. The sample consisted of peripheral blood. The clonotype originates from a woman in her sixties with COVID-19, enrolled during active disease. V and J are TRBV2 and TRBJ2-5; a possible D gene is TRBD2 (5 bases). CDR3 sequence reads: CASSGGEAEQETQYF. CDR3 nucleotide sequence: TGTGCCAGCAGCGGAGGTGAGGCAGAGCAAGAGACCCAGTACTTC. The full variable domain, with the rest looked up from reference TRBV2 and TRBJ2-5, is EPEVTQTPSHQVTQMGQEVILRCVPISNHLYFYWYRQILGQKVEFLVSFYNNEISEKSEIFDDQFSVERPDGSNFTLKIRSTKLEDSAMYFCASSGGEAEQETQYFGPGTRLLVL.